What follows describes a single T cell receptor (beta chain). The data derive from a study of shared clonotypes between healthy human individuals. Only in-frame clones appear in the TCRdb table, and some are missing; sequencing was by immunoSEQ multiplex PCR. The repertoire has over a million clones, 75% to 85% of them found once; the top ten carry 0.55% to 0.7%. The CDR3 has 13 residues. Trimming took 5 bases from V and 9 from J, leaving 14 bases between them. Germline V gives CDR1 SGHTA, CDR2 FQGTGA. The specimen sequenced was memory CD4+ T cells from PBMCs. The subset was: CD45RA-negative fraction. This receptor was identified in a man aged 18-30 years in good health. Some clones in this sample may be carry-over from other donors' samples. The chain recombines TRBV7-3 with TRBJ1-3; unclear D gene. The CDR3 is CASSETPSGTIYF. CDR3 bases: TGTGCCAGCAGCGAAACCCCCAGTGGCACCATATATTTT.